This TCR beta chain derives from a study of tumor and adjacent non-tumor tissue in lung cancer. Findings of the study overall: Patients with more diverse tumor TCRs had worse survival. Top 100 clones took a larger repertoire share in normal lung. Significantly higher TCR diversity was found in tumor than normal lung.

V shed 0 bases and J shed 1 base, with 10 bases lying between them. This CDR3 spans 15 amino acids. Germline values: CDR1 SGHKS, CDR2 YYEKEE (reference sequence). This clonotype has at least ten counts. Its target is unknown. The template was RNA from unsorted bulk tissue. Between August and November 2014, newly diagnosed, chemotherapy-naive lung cancer patients underwent thoracic surgery in China. The library came from three nested PCR rounds adapted from ARM-PCR protocols. A single record per CDR3 protein comes from TCRdb applying MiXCR to the multiplex PCR reads. This sample carries roughly 65,000 distinct CDR3 sequences, 60% of them seen once, and the ten largest clones take 20%.

The receptor's source is a man between 50 and 59 years old with non-small cell lung cancer. The genes are TRBV5-5 and TRBJ1-1; D call uncertain. Source material: lung tumor tissue. CDR3 amino acids: CASSLGGSGNTEAFF. DNA of the CDR3: TGTGCCAGCAGCTTGGGGGGATCGGGGAACACTGAAGCTTTCTTT.